The present entry profiles one TCR beta chain with its context. After removal of 4 bases from V and 5 bases from J, the junction contained 9 bases not matched to a gene. The CDR3 consists of 15 residues. Germline CDR1 and CDR2: SGHDT and YYEEEE. This sample is part of a study of blood T cell repertoires in COVID-19. Overall study: COVID-19 samples, acute and convalescent, were from the United States, Italy and Spain. T cells, B-cell-depleted T cells, or PBMCs provided the cDNA or gDNA that served as material.

The cohort comprised adults aged 18 to 89 years residing in 20 to 30 US areas. Participant reports of clinical history set cohort assignment. Data came from immunoSEQ multiplex PCR; TCRdb stores just in-frame clones and leaves some out. This sample has roughly 300,000 clones, with 87% found just once. The sequencing sample was made of PBMCs or T cells enriched from blood (not recorded which). This TCR came from a woman between 25 and 40 years old who had recovered from COVID-19. The V and J genes are TRBV5-6 and TRBJ2-5; 9 nucleotides agree with TRBD2. CDR3 in amino acids: CASSHPSGGWETQYF. The CDR3 DNA is TGTGCCAGCAGCCACCCCAGCGGGGGGTGGGAGACCCAGTACTTC.